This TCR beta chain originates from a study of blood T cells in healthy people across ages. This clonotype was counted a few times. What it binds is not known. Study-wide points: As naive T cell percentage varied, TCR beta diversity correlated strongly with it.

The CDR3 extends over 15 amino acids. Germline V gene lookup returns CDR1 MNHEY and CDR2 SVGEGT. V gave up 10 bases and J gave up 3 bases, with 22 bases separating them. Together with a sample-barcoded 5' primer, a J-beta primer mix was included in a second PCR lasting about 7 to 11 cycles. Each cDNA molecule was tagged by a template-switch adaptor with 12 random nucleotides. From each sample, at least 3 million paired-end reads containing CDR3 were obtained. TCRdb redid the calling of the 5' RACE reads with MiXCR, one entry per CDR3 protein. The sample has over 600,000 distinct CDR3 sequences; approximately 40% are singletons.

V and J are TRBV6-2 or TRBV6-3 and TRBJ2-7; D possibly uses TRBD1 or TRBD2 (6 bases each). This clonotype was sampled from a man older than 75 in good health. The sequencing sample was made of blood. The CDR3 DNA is TGTGCCACCCACGGGGGCACAGAAGTCCACTACGAGCAGTACTTC. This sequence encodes CATHGGTEVHYEQYF.